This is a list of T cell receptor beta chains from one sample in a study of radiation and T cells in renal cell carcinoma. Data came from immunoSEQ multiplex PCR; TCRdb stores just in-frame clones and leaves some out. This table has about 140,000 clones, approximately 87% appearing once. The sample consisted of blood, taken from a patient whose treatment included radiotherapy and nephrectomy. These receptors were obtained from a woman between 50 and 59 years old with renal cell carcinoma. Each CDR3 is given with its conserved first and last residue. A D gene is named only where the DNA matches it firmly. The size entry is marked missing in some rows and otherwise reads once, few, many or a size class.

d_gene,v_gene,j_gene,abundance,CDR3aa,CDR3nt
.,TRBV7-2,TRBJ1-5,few,CASSQGQAEQPQHF,TGTGCCAGCAGCCAAGGACAAGCCGAACAGCCCCAGCATTTT
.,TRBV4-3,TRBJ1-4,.,CASSQDYTEGEKLFF,TGCGCCAGCAGCCAAGATTATACGGAAGGGGAAAAACTGTTTTTT
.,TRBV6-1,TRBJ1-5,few,CASVDSNQPQHF,TGTGCCAGCGTGGACAGCAATCAGCCCCAGCATTTT
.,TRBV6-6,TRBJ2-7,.,CASSYWTNAEQYF,TGTGCCAGCAGTTACTGGACAAACGCAGAGCAGTACTTC
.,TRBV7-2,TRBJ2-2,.,CASSLEGGLGSSTGELFF,TGTGCCAGCAGCTTAGAAGGGGGGCTCGGTTCTAGCACCGGGGAGCTGTTTTTT
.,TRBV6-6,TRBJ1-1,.,CASSYSGESTEAFF,TGTGCCAGCAGTTATTCAGGAGAAAGCACTGAAGCTTTCTTT
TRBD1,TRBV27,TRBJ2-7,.,CASSLAGQGGEQYF,TGTGCCAGCAGTTTAGCCGGACAGGGCGGAGAGCAGTACTTC
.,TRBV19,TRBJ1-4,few,CASSIHRQGRKLFF,TGTGCCAGTAGTATCCACCGGCAGGGAAGGAAACTGTTTTTT
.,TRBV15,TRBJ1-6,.,CATSREQGNSPLHF,TGTGCCACCAGCAGAGAGCAGGGGAATTCACCCCTCCACTTT
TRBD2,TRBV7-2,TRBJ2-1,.,CASRPPGLAGTNEQFF,TGTGCCAGCCGCCCTCCCGGACTAGCGGGAACCAATGAGCAGTTCTTC
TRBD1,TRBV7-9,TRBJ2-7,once,CASSLGGTAYYEQYF,TGTGCCAGCAGCTTAGGGGGGACAGCCTACTACGAGCAGTACTTC
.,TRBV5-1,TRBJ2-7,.,CARGSYEQYF,TGCGCCAGAGGTAGCTACGAGCAGTACTTC
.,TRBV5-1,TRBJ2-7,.,CASSLSPQRGLTHYEQYF,TGCGCCAGCAGCTTGTCTCCGCAACGGGGCCTTACCCATTATGAGCAGTACTTC
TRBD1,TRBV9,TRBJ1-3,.,CASSGGTGSGNTIYF,TGTGCCAGCAGCGGGGGGACAGGGTCTGGAAACACCATATATTTT
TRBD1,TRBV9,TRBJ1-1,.,CASSLQGGMNTEAFF,TGTGCCAGCAGCTTACAGGGGGGTATGAACACTGAAGCTTTCTTT
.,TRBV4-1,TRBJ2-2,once,CASSPDPGESTGELFF,TGCGCCAGCAGCCCTGACCCAGGGGAATCCACCGGGGAGCTGTTTTTT
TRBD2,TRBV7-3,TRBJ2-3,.,CASSFGTGGPGDTQYF,TGTGCCAGCAGCTTCGGGACGGGAGGGCCTGGAGATACGCAGTATTTT
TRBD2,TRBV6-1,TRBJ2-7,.,CASSEAGREGLYEQYF,TGTGCCAGCAGTGAAGCGGGGCGGGAGGGCCTCTACGAGCAGTACTTC
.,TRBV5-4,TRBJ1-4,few,CASSSHTGWGNEKLFF,TGTGCCAGCAGCTCCCACACAGGGTGGGGGAATGAAAAACTGTTTTTT
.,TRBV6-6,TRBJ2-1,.,CASSYPNEQFF,TGTGCCAGCAGTTATCCCAATGAGCAGTTCTTC
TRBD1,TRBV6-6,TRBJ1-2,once,CASSYTLMDRGGGYTF,TGTGCCAGCAGTTACACCCTTATGGACAGGGGAGGTGGCTACACCTTC
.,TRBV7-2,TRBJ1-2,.,CASSLSYGPYGYTF,TGTGCCAGCAGCTTAAGTTACGGACCGTATGGCTACACCTTC
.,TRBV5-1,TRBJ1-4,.,CASSLSGIDEKLFF,TGCGCCAGCAGCTTGTCGGGGATCGATGAAAAACTGTTTTTT
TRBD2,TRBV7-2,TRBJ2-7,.,CASSPGGPGEQYF,TGTGCCAGCAGCCCGGGGGGTCCGGGGGAGCAGTACTTC
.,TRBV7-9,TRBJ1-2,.,CASSLEGGPGYTF,TGTGCCAGCAGCTTAGAGGGGGGCCCTGGCTACACCTTC
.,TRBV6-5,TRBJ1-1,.,CASSLGGNTEAFF,TGTGCCAGCAGTCTCGGGGGGAACACTGAAGCTTTCTTT
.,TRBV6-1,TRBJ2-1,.,CASSWDNSYNEQFF,TGTGCCAGCAGTTGGGATAACTCCTACAATGAGCAGTTCTTC
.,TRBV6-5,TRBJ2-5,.,CASSPGLQREAQYF,TGTGCCAGCAGTCCCGGACTCCAGCGCGAGGCCCAGTACTTC
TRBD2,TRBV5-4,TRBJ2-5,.,CASSLGGLAGGNIETQYF,TGTGCCAGCAGCTTGGGGGGACTAGCGGGAGGGAATATCGAGACCCAGTACTTC